Each of the 4 T cell receptor beta chains below was sequenced from the same sample in a study of blood T cell repertoires in COVID-19. Profiling relied on immunoSEQ multiplex PCR, and the TCRdb table lists in-frame clones only, not all of them. The repertoire consists of tens of thousands of clones, with around 90% occurring once and the leading ten covering roughly 8.2%. The sequencing sample was made of peripheral blood. These receptors originate from a man between 60 and 75 years old with COVID-19, enrolled during active disease.

V gene TRBV10-2 combines with J gene TRBJ2-3, with D perhaps matching TRBD1 (6 bases). Trimming removed 5 bases at V and 3 bases at J, with 12 bases between. There are 14 residues in the CDR3. Germline V lookup: CDR1 WSHSY, CDR2 SAAADI. CDR3 DNA sequence: TGCGCCAGCAGTACAGGGTTGAGGACAGATACGCAGTATTTT. This sequence encodes CASSTGLRTDTQYF.

CDR3 loop: CASSQVRVTDNEQFF. The CDR3 DNA sequence: TGTGCCAGCAGCCAAGTGCGGGTAACAGACAATGAGCAGTTCTTC. This chain joins TRBV3-1 (or the pseudogene TRBV3-2) and TRBJ2-1; a weak D match, TRBD2 (5 bases). The CDR3 is 15 residues long. CDR1 LGHDT and CDR2 YNNKEL come from the germline V gene (reference sequence). Trimming took 1 base from V and 5 from J, leaving 12 bases between them.

V usage is TRBV15 and J usage is TRBJ2-5, with a possible D match to TRBD2 (5 bases). Germline V gives CDR1 LNHNV, CDR2 YYDKDF (reference sequence). The CDR3 is 14 amino acids. Trimming cost V 4 bases and J 2 bases, with 11 bases left between them. The DNA for the CDR3 is TGTGCCACCAGCACCGACCGCGGGCAAGAGACCCAGTACTTC. The encoded protein is CATSTDRGQETQYF.

The chain is built from TRBV6-6 and TRBJ2-5; a weak D match, TRBD1 (6 bases). Looked up from germline, CDR1 is MNHNY and CDR2 is SVGAGI (reference sequence). Trimming took off 4 bases at V and 1 base at J, with 13 bases between the two ends. This CDR3 has 15 residues. CDR3 loop: CASSWQGPFQETQYF. In nucleotides, the CDR3 is TGTGCCAGCAGTTGGCAGGGGCCCTTCCAAGAGACCCAGTACTTC.